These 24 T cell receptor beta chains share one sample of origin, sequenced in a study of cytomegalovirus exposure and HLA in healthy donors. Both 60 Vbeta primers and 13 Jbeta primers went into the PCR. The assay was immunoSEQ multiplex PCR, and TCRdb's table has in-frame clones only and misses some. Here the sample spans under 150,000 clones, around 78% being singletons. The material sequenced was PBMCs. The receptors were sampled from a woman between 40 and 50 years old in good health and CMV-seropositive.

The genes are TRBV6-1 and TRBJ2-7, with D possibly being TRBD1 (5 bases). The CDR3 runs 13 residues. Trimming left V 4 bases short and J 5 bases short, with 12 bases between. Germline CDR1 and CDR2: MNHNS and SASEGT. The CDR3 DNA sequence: TGTGCCAGCAGTGGGGGCAGTTACCACGAGCAGTACTTC. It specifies CASSGGSYHEQYF.

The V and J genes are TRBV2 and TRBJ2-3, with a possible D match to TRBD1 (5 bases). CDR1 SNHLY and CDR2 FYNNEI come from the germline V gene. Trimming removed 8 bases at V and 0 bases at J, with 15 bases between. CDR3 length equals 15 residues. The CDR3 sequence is CASQRGGRSTDTQYF. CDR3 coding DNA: TGTGCCAGCCAAAGGGGTGGCAGAAGCACAGATACGCAGTATTTT.

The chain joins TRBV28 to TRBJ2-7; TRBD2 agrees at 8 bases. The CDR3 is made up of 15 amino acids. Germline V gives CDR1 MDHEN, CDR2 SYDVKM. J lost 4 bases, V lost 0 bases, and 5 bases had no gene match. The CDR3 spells CASSLWISGKYEQYF. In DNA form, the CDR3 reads TGTGCCAGCAGTTTATGGATTAGCGGGAAGTACGAGCAGTACTTC.

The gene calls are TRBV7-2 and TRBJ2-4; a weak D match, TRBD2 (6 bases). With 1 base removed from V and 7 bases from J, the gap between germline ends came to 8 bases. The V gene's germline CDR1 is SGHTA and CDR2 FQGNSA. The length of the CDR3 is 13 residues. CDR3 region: CASSLGRDNIQYF. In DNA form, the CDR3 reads TGTGCCAGCAGCTTAGGGAGGGACAACATTCAGTACTTC.

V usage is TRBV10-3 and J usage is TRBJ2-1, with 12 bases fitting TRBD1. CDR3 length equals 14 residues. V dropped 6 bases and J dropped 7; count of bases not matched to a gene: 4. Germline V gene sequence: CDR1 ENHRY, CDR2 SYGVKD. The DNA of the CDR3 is TGTGCCATCAGCCCGGGACAGGGGGCTAATGAGCAGTTCTTC. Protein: CAISPGQGANEQFF.

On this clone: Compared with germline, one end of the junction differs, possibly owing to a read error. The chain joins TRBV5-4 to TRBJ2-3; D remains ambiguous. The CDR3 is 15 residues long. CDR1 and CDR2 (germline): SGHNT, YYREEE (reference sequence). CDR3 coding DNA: TGTGTCAGCAGCCCCGAGGTGGCCCCGAGGGATACGCAGTATTTT. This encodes CVSSPEVAPRDTQYF.

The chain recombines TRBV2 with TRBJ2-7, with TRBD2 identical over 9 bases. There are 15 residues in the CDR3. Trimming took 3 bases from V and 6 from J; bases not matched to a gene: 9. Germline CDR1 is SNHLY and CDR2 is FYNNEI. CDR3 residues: CASSEGGRASREQYF. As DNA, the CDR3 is TGTGCCAGCAGTGAGGGCGGGAGGGCCTCGCGCGAGCAGTACTTC.

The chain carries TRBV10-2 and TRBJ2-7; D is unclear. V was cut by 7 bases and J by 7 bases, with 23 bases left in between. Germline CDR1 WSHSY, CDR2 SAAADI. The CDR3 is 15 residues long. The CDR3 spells CASKMDSGPYQEQYF. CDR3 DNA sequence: TGCGCCAGCAAAATGGATAGTGGGCCTTATCAAGAGCAGTACTTC.

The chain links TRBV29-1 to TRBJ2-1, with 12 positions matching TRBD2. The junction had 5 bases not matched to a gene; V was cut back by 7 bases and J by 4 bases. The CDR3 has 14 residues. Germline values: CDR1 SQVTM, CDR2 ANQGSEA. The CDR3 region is CSGSLAGGYNEQFF. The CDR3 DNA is TGCAGCGGTAGCCTAGCGGGAGGGTACAATGAGCAGTTCTTC.

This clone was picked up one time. The CDR3 DNA follows: TGTGCCAGCAGCTTTATGTCGGGCGGGGAGACCCAGTACTTC. Protein product: CASSFMSGGETQYF. The chain is built from TRBV7-9 and TRBJ2-5; TRBD2 might be the D (5 bases). The CDR3 runs 14 residues. Between the trimmed V and J ends, which lost 3 bases and 5 bases, there was a span of 13 bases. Germline CDR1 SEHNR, CDR2 FQNEAQ (reference sequence).

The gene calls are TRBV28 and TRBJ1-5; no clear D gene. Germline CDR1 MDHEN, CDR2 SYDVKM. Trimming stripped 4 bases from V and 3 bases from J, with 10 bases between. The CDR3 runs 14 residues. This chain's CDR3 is CASSSRGFNQPQHF. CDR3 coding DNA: TGTGCCAGCAGTTCCCGGGGATTCAATCAGCCCCAGCATTTT.

The CDR3: CASSSGTTRDTQYF. The CDR3 region has the DNA TGTGCCAGCAGCTCAGGAACCACAAGAGATACGCAGTATTTT. The chain combines TRBV11-2 with TRBJ2-3; D is ambiguous. Germline V gene data show CDR1 as SGHAT and CDR2 as FQNNGV. The V gene lost 4 bases and the J gene lost 5 bases, with 13 bases spanning the gap. The CDR3 is 14 amino acids.

Written as DNA, the CDR3 is TGCAGCGTATACAGGCCCCGGGACTATGGCTACACCTTC. Protein: CSVYRPRDYGYTF. The V gene is TRBV29-1, the J gene TRBJ1-2, with D possibly being TRBD1 (5 bases). CDR1 SQVTM and CDR2 ANQGSEA come from the germline V gene. The V end lost 6 bases, the J end lost 3 bases, and 14 bases lay between the germline ends. CDR3 size: 13 residues.

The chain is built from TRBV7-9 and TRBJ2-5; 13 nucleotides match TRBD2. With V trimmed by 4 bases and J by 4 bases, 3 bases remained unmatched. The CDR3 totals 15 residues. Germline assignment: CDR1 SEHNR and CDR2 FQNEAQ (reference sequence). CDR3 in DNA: TGTGCCAGCAGCTCCGGACTAGCGGGAGTAGAGACCCAGTACTTC. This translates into CASSSGLAGVETQYF.

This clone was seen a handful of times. The CDR3 bases are TGTGCCAGCAGCCCCGCGGGGGGGAGCTCCTACAATGAGCAGTTCTTC. This sequence encodes CASSPAGGSSYNEQFF. This sequence joins TRBV27 and TRBJ2-1; 9 nucleotides match TRBD2. Trimming took 6 bases from V and 0 from J; bases not matched to a gene: 6. CDR3 size: 16 residues. Germline CDR1 is MNHEY and CDR2 is SMNVEV (reference sequence).

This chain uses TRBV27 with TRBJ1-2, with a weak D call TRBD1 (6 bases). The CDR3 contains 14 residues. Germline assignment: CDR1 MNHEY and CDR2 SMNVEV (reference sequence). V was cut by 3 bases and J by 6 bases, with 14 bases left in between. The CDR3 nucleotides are TGTGCCAGCAGTTTTGTCGAAGGGGGGGATGGCTACACCTTC. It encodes CASSFVEGGDGYTF.

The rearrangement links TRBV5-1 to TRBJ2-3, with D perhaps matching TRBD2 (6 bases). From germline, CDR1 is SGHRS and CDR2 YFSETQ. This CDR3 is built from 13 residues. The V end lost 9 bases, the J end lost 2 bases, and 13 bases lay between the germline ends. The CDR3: CATSTSPTDTQYF. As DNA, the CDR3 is TGCGCCACCTCAACTAGCCCCACAGATACGCAGTATTTT.

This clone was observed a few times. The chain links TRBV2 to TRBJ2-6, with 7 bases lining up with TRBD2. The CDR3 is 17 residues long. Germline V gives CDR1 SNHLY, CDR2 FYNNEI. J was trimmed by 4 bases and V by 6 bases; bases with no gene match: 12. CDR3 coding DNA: TGTGCCAGCAGGGGCAGCGGGACTATATCCGGGGCCAACGTCCTGACTTTC. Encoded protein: CASRGSGTISGANVLTF.

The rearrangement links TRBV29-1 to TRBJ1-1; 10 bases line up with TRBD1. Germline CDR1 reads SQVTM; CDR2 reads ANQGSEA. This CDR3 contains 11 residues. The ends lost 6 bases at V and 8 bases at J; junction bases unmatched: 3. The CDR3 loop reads CSVAGQGEAFF. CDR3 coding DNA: TGCAGCGTCGCGGGACAGGGGGAAGCTTTCTTT.

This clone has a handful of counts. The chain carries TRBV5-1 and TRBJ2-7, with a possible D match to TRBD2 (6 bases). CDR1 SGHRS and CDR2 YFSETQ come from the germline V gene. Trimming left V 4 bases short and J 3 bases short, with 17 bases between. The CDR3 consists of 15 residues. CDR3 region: CASSVGTPGHYEQYF. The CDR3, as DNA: TGCGCCAGCAGCGTGGGGACTCCCGGTCACTACGAGCAGTACTTC.

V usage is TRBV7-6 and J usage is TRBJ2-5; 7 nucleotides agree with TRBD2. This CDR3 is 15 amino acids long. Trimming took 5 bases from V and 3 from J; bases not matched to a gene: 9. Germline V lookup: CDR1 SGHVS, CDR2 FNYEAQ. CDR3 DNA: TGTGCCAGCAGCCTCCGGGTCGCGGGAGAAGAGACCCAGTACTTC. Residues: CASSLRVAGEETQYF. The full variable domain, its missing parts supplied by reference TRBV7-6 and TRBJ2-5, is GAGVSQSPRYKVTKRGQDVALRCDPISGHVSLYWYRQALGQGPEFLTYFNYEAQQDKSGLPNDRFSAERPEGSISTLTIQRTEQRDSAMYRCASSLRVAGEETQYFGPGTRLLVL.

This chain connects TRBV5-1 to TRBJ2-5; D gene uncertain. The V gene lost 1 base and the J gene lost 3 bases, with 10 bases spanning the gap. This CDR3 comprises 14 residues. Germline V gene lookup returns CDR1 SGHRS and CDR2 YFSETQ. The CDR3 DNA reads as TGCGCCAGCAGCTTGAACAGCTTCGAAGAGACCCAGTACTTC. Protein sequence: CASSLNSFEETQYF.

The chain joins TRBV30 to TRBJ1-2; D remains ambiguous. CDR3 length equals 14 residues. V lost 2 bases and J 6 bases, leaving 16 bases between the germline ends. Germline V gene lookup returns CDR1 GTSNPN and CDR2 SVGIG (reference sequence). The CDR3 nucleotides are TGTGCCTGGAGTCCCCGGACTGTTCTGGATGGCTACACCTTC. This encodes CAWSPRTVLDGYTF. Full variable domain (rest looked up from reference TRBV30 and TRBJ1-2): SQTIHQWPATLVQPVGSPLSLECTVEGTSNPNLYWYRQAAGRGLQLLFYSVGIGQISSEVPQNLSASRPQDRQFILSSKKLLLSDSGFYLCAWSPRTVLDGYTFGSGTRLTVV.

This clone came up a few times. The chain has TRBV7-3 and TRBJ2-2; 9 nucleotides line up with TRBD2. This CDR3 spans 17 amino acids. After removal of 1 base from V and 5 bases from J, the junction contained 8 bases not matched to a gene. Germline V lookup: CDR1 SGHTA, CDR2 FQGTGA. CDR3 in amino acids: CASSLNSLAGNTGELFF. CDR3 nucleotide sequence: TGTGCCAGCAGCTTAAATTCCCTAGCGGGGAATACCGGGGAGCTGTTTTTT.